This passage covers 32 T cell receptor beta chains from one sample sequenced in a study of T-cell memory formation after mild COVID-19. TCRdb used MiXCR to reprocess the 5' RACE reads, holding one entry per CDR3 protein. The sample lists fewer than 200,000 distinct CDR3 sequences; about 22% were seen once. The sample taken for sequencing was PBMCs or a T cell subset sorted from them (not recorded which). These TCRs come from an adult woman who had mild COVID-19 (a few samples of this study predate the infection). Cell type and time point are not known.

This chain connects TRBV24-1 to TRBJ1-5; D unclear. The CDR3 contains 11 residues. Germline lookup yields CDR1 KGHDR and CDR2 SFDVKD. V shed 2 bases and J shed 8 bases, with 3 bases lying between them. CDR3 sequence (DNA): TGTGCCACCAGTGATTCTGAGCCCCAGCATTTT. Translated, it gives CATSDSEPQHF.

This clonotype has more than one count but fewer than ten. CDR3 protein: CSARDGLAGARRYTDTQYF. The CDR3 nucleotides read TGCAGTGCTAGAGATGGACTAGCGGGAGCTCGTAGATACACAGATACGCAGTATTTT. The chain joins TRBV20-1 to TRBJ2-3; TRBD2 matches 13 bases. This CDR3 region has 19 residues. Germline CDR1 DFQATT, CDR2 SNEGSKA (reference sequence). V was clipped by 0 bases and J by 2 bases; unmatched bases: 11.

Details on this clonotype: An end of the junction differs from the germline gene, which may be a read error. The chain has TRBV9 and TRBJ1-6; D may be TRBD1 (5 bases). CDR1 is SGDLS and CDR2 is YYNGEE in the germline V gene. The CDR3 is 14 amino acids. The DNA for the CDR3 is TGTGCAAGCAGCGTGAGGGGCAGTGGGTCACCCCTCCACTTT. Translation gives CASSVRGSGSPLHF.

This clonotype was seen ten or more times. The J gene is TRBJ1-1, the V gene TRBV5-1; 7 bases line up with TRBD1. CDR3 length equals 15 residues. The germline V gene encodes CDR1 SGHRS and CDR2 YFSETQ. J was trimmed by 6 bases and V by 0 bases; bases with no gene match: 8. For the CDR3, the DNA is TGCGCCAGCAGCTTGGCCAGGGGGGGATTCGCTGAAGCTTTCTTT. Amino acids: CASSLARGGFAEAFF. The full variable domain, completed using reference TRBV5-1 and TRBJ1-1, is KAGVTQTPRYLIKTRGQQVTLSCSPISGHRSVSWYQQTPGQGLQFLFEYFSETQRNKGNFPGRFSGRQFSNSRSEMNVSTLELGDSALYLCASSLARGGFAEAFFGQGTRLTVV.

This clonotype was counted only a few times. The chain employs TRBV12-3 or TRBV12-4 and TRBJ2-5; D call uncertain. V was pared by 1 base and J by 4 bases, with 10 bases between. The CDR3 loop spans 14 amino acids. This CDR3 is CASSLGRVPETQYF. CDR3 in DNA: TGTGCCAGCAGTTTAGGAAGAGTTCCAGAGACCCAGTACTTC.

The sample holds a few counts of this clonotype. The rearrangement uses TRBV12-3 or TRBV12-4 and TRBJ2-3; D is unresolved. The CDR3 has 14 amino acids. V was trimmed by 7 bases and J by 2 bases, leaving 13 bases between them. Here the CDR3 reads CASTFVGYTDTQYF. CDR3 DNA sequence: TGTGCCAGCACCTTTGTGGGGTACACAGATACGCAGTATTTT.

Only one count was recorded for this clonotype. The chain is built from TRBV27 and TRBJ2-1; D gene unclear. The CDR3 runs 11 residues. Trimming took 6 bases from V and 15 from J, leaving 15 bases between them. Germline CDR1 MNHEY, CDR2 SMNVEV (reference sequence). CDR3 in amino acids: CASRTGAYWFF. CDR3 in DNA: TGTGCCAGCAGAACTGGCGCTTACTGGTTCTTC.

Ten or more counts support this clonotype. V is TRBV4-1 and J is TRBJ2-3; TRBD1 agrees at 8 bases. Germline assignment: CDR1 MGHRA and CDR2 YSYEKL. Trimming removed 4 bases from V and 2 bases from J; junction bases left unmatched: 8. CDR3 length: 16 residues. CDR3 DNA: TGCGCCAGCAGCCCAGAGGGGCAGGGGGCCACAGATACGCAGTATTTT. Translation: CASSPEGQGATDTQYF.

The genes are TRBV4-1 and TRBJ2-6, with a weak D call TRBD1 (5 bases). The CDR3 is 15 residues long. V dropped 3 bases and J dropped 1 base, with 7 bases sitting between them. Germline V lookup: CDR1 MGHRA, CDR2 YSYEKL. CDR3 DNA: TGCGCCAGCAGCCAGACAGTATCTGGGGCCAACGTCCTGACTTTC. Its translation: CASSQTVSGANVLTF.

This clonotype was seen a handful of times. The V gene is TRBV20-1, the J gene TRBJ2-7; D uncertain. V shed 2 bases and J shed 0 bases, with 11 bases lying between them. There are 14 residues in the CDR3. Germline-derived CDR1 and CDR2 are DFQATT and SNEGSKA (reference sequence). CDR3 loop: CSARPDAYSYEQYF. In DNA, the CDR3 is TGCAGTGCTAGACCCGACGCGTACTCCTACGAGCAGTACTTC.

CDR3: CASWGRIQETQYF. CDR3 coding DNA: TGTGCCAGCTGGGGGAGGATACAAGAGACCCAGTACTTC. The V and J genes are TRBV6-5 and TRBJ2-5; possible D gene TRBD2, 6 bases. V was pared by 8 bases and J by 2 bases, with 12 bases between. The length of the CDR3 is 13 residues. Per the germline V gene, CDR1 is MNHEY and CDR2 is SVGAGI.

The chain links TRBV5-1 to TRBJ2-7; TRBD2 aligns across 9 bases. Per the germline V gene, CDR1 is SGHRS and CDR2 is YFSETQ. Trimming removed 0 bases from V and 2 bases from J; junction bases left unmatched: 6. This CDR3 spans 16 amino acids. As DNA, the CDR3 is TGCGCCAGCAGCTTGGCCGAAATAGCGGGGGCCTACGAGCAGTACTTC. Translating it yields CASSLAEIAGAYEQYF.

V gene TRBV29-1 combines with J gene TRBJ2-3; D is uncertain. The CDR3 is 13 amino acids. Germline CDR1 is SQVTM and CDR2 is ANQGSEA. Trimming removed 7 bases at V and 1 base at J, with 12 bases between. CDR3 in DNA: TGCAGCGCCTGGGCCCTAGGCACAGATACGCAGTATTTT. This encodes CSAWALGTDTQYF.

This clonotype was detected a few times. V usage is TRBV3-1 and J usage is TRBJ2-2; a possible D gene is TRBD2 (5 bases). Germline CDR1 reads LGHDT; CDR2 reads YNNKEL (reference sequence). The CDR3 runs 14 residues. Trimming removed 0 bases from V and 4 bases from J, with 6 bases in between. CDR3 sequence: CASSQELVTGELFF. DNA of the CDR3: TGTGCCAGCAGCCAAGAACTAGTCACCGGGGAGCTGTTTTTT. Combining the CDR3 with reference TRBV3-1 and TRBJ2-2 gives the whole variable domain DTAVSQTPKYLVTQMGNDKSIKCEQNLGHDTMYWYKQDSKKFLKIMFSYNNKELIINETVPNRFSPKSPDKAHLNLHINSLELGDSAVYFCASSQELVTGELFFGEGSRLTVL.

This clonotype has a count of ten or more. The J gene is TRBJ1-2, the V gene TRBV5-1, with D possibly matching TRBD1 (6 bases). Germline CDR1 is SGHRS and CDR2 is YFSETQ. V lost 5 bases, J lost 5 bases, and 16 bases lay in between. CDR3 length: 14 amino acids. This CDR3 is CASRYPGHLYGYTF. CDR3 DNA: TGCGCCAGCAGGTATCCGGGACATTTGTATGGCTACACCTTC.

There are a few counts of this clonotype. The rearrangement links TRBV7-9 to TRBJ1-2; D gene uncertain. Germline CDR1 SEHNR, CDR2 FQNEAQ (reference sequence). CDR3 size: 12 residues. The germline V and J ends were trimmed by 5 bases and 10 bases, with 14 bases remaining between them. CDR3 sequence reads: CASSMWRTFYTF. The CDR3 DNA reads as TGTGCCAGCAGCATGTGGAGGACCTTCTACACCTTC.

The rearrangement joins TRBV7-6 to TRBJ2-1; 13 bases are a match to TRBD2. The CDR3 length is 18 residues. With V trimmed by 3 bases and J by 8 bases, 13 bases remained unmatched. Germline V gene sequence: CDR1 SGHVS, CDR2 FNYEAQ. CDR3 DNA sequence: TGTGCCAGCAGCTTTGTCACTAGCGGGAGGGTCCAGGCCGATGAGCAGTTCTTC. Protein sequence: CASSFVTSGRVQADEQFF.

This clonotype came up once. The CDR3 region has the DNA TGTGCCAGCAGCGAGATCCTTACAGATACGCAGTATTTT. This sequence encodes CASSEILTDTQYF. The chain is built from TRBV11-2 and TRBJ2-3; no firm D call. CDR1 and CDR2 (germline): SGHAT, FQNNGV. This CDR3 contains 13 residues. V dropped 5 bases and J dropped 3 bases, with 9 bases sitting between them. Drawing the rest from reference TRBV11-2 and TRBJ2-3, the complete variable domain is EAGVAQSPRYKIIEKRQSVAFWCNPISGHATLYWYQQILGQGPKLLIQFQNNGVVDDSQLPKDRFSAERLKGVDSTLKIQPAKLEDSAVYLCASSEILTDTQYFGPGTRLTVL.

This clonotype appeared a few times. This chain connects TRBV20-1 to TRBJ2-7; 12 nucleotides match TRBD2. The CDR3 length is 14 residues. CDR1 and CDR2 (germline): DFQATT, SNEGSKA (reference sequence). Trimming cost V 4 bases and J 3 bases; bases outside gene matches: 4. The CDR3 sequence is CSATGTSGRYEQYF. The CDR3 DNA follows: TGCAGTGCTACCGGGACTAGCGGGCGCTACGAGCAGTACTTC.

This clonotype occurred a few times. The J gene is TRBJ1-2, the V gene TRBV29-1; 7 bases match TRBD1. The V and J ends lost 7 bases and 7 bases, in that order; junction bases with no gene match: 9. Germline V gives CDR1 SQVTM, CDR2 ANQGSEA. This CDR3 has 12 amino acids. CDR3 nucleotide sequence: TGCAGCGGGATAACAGGGGTGGGTGGCTACACCTTC. Translation gives CSGITGVGGYTF.

This clonotype was observed a few times. The chain couples TRBV4-2 to TRBJ2-7; 7 nucleotides align to TRBD2. Germline CDR1 LGHNA, CDR2 YNFKEQ. This CDR3 is built from 16 residues. Trimming cost V 6 bases and J 0 bases; bases outside gene matches: 11. The CDR3 DNA reads as TGTGCCAGCAGTCTTGGGGGGGTCGACTACTCCTACGAGCAGTACTTC. Protein: CASSLGGVDYSYEQYF.

The chain recombines TRBV6-4 with TRBJ2-5; 12 bases align to TRBD2. There are 16 residues in the CDR3. Per the germline V gene, CDR1 is MRHNA and CDR2 is SNTAGT. The J segment lost 2 bases and the V segment lost 6 bases, leaving 7 bases of the junction unmatched. The CDR3 sequence is CASSPRTSGKQETQYF. The CDR3 nucleotides read TGTGCCAGCAGCCCCCGGACTAGCGGGAAACAAGAGACCCAGTACTTC.

This clonotype was picked up a small number of times. The V call is TRBV2, the J call TRBJ2-1; TRBD2 matches at 12 bases. The CDR3 runs 15 residues. Germline trimming cut 6 bases from V and 2 bases from J; bases unmatched to any gene: 2. CDR1 is SNHLY, CDR2 FYNNEI, per germline. CDR3 protein: CASRTSGSAYNEQFF. The DNA of the CDR3 is TGTGCCAGCAGGACTAGCGGGAGCGCCTACAATGAGCAGTTCTTC.

This clonotype was picked up a small number of times. V is TRBV10-3 and J is TRBJ1-1; 7 positions agree with TRBD1. The V and J ends lost 2 bases and 3 bases, in that order; junction bases with no gene match: 6. This CDR3 comprises 15 residues. CDR1 is ENHRY, CDR2 SYGVKD, per germline. CDR3 loop: CAISEKQGWDTEAFF. The CDR3 DNA is TGTGCCATCAGTGAGAAACAGGGGTGGGACACTGAAGCTTTCTTT.

This sequence joins TRBV5-1 and TRBJ1-1, with TRBD1 matching over 11 bases. CDR3 length equals 14 residues. CDR1 SGHRS and CDR2 YFSETQ come from the germline V gene. With 4 bases clipped from V and 4 bases from J, the junction kept 3 bases outside the gene matches. CDR3 DNA: TGCGCCAGCAGCGAGGGACAGGGGGGCACTGAAGCTTTCTTT. It encodes CASSEGQGGTEAFF.

The chain couples TRBV12-3 or TRBV12-4 to TRBJ2-7; TRBD1 matches at 8 bases. Trimming cost V 4 bases and J 2 bases; bases outside gene matches: 1. The CDR3 consists of 13 residues. The CDR3 region is CASSWGQAYEQYF. CDR3 coding DNA: TGTGCCAGCAGTTGGGGACAGGCCTACGAGCAGTACTTC.

The V gene is TRBV24-1, the J gene TRBJ2-3; TRBD1 aligns across 12 bases. CDR1 KGHDR and CDR2 SFDVKD come from the germline V gene. CDR3 length: 15 amino acids. Trimming removed 9 bases from V and 4 bases from J; junction bases left unmatched: 7. CDR3 sequence (DNA): TGTGCCACCGCCCCGGGACAGGGGGCGTCAGATACGCAGTATTTT. It codes for CATAPGQGASDTQYF.

This clonotype came up a few times. The J gene is TRBJ2-3, the V gene TRBV6-4; 8 bases map to TRBD2. V trimming: 3 bases; J trimming: 4 bases; junction bases outside the gene matches: 3. The germline V gene encodes CDR1 MRHNA and CDR2 SNTAGT. The CDR3 has 14 amino acids. The DNA for the CDR3 is TGTGCCAGCAGTGAGAGCGGGGGTTCAGATACGCAGTATTTT. It codes for CASSESGGSDTQYF.

There are a few counts of this clonotype. V gene TRBV6-2 or TRBV6-3 combines with J gene TRBJ1-1; maybe TRBD1 (5 bases). Germline V CDR1 and CDR2: MNHEY, SVGEGT. V lost 6 bases and J 4 bases, leaving 12 bases between the germline ends. CDR3 length: 13 amino acids. The CDR3 nucleotides read TGTGCCAGCAGCCGAACCGGGGGCACTGAAGCTTTCTTT. It codes for CASSRTGGTEAFF.

This clonotype was detected only a few times. J is TRBJ2-2 and V is TRBV24-1, with 11 nucleotides matching TRBD2. The germline V gene encodes CDR1 KGHDR and CDR2 SFDVKD. V lost 6 bases, J lost 4 bases, and 6 bases stayed unmatched. The CDR3 is 16 amino acids. The CDR3 DNA reads TGTGCCACCAGTATAGCGGGAGGGCCCTCCACCGGGGAGCTGTTTTTT. As protein: CATSIAGGPSTGELFF.

This clonotype has a handful of counts. The DNA for the CDR3 is TGTGCCAGCAGTTACGAGCACGGCGCTGCCTACGAGCAGTACTTC. It is translated as CASSYEHGAAYEQYF. The chain recombines TRBV6-5 with TRBJ2-7; D is undetermined. This CDR3 contains 15 residues. V lost 2 bases to trimming and J lost 2 bases, with 13 bases between them. Per the germline V gene, CDR1 is MNHEY and CDR2 is SVGAGI.

In this sample, this clonotype turned up a few times. V and J are TRBV30 and TRBJ2-1; no firm D call. The CDR3 runs 14 residues. V was cut by 4 bases and J by 8 bases, with 18 bases left in between. The germline CDR1 and CDR2 sequences are GTSNPN and SVGIG (reference sequence). The CDR3 DNA sequence: TGTGCCTGGAATTCGGATTCCGCTGGCCATGAGCAGTTCTTC. Translating it yields CAWNSDSAGHEQFF.